This entry lists 18 T cell receptor beta chains sequenced from one sample in a study of T cell clonality in common variable immunodeficiency. Some clones are missing from TCRdb's copy, which holds only in-frame ones; the method was immunoSEQ multiplex PCR. The sample presents 50,000 to 60,000 clones, none singletons. The sequencing input was peripheral blood mononuclear cells. These receptors were collected from a person aged 18 to 75 in good health.

This clone occurred many times. The read ends 3 residues before the CDR3 terminus; that terminus is restored from the germline J gene. The V call is TRBV20-1, the J call TRBJ2-1, with a weak D call TRBD1 (6 bases). This CDR3 is built from 13 residues. Germline V lookup: CDR1 DFQATT, CDR2 SNEGSKA (reference sequence). V lost 6 bases, J lost 2 bases, and 11 bases lay in between. The covered CDR3 bases are TGCAGTGCGTACAACAGGGCCTACAATGAG. This sequence encodes CSAYNRAYNE. The whole CDR3 sequence reads CSAYNRAYNEQFF.

This clone came up many times. The CDR3 end is not reached by the read, which stops 3 residues before it; the germline J gene fills it in. The rearrangement links TRBV12-3 or TRBV12-4 to TRBJ1-2; 8 positions match TRBD1. Unmatched junction bases numbered 14, after V lost 7 bases and J lost 4 bases. The CDR3 spans 16 residues. CDR3: CASTMSRGQQAYGYTF. The DNA read from the CDR3 is TGTGCCAGCACTATGTCCAGGGGGCAACAAGCCTATGGC.

A remark on this clone: An end of the junction differs from the germline gene, which may be a read error. The CDR3 end lies 3 residues beyond the end of the read and is filled in from the germline J gene. The chain combines TRBV7-6 with TRBJ2-1; a possible D gene is TRBD1 (6 bases). Germline V gives CDR1 SGHVS, CDR2 FNYEAQ. This CDR3 region has 16 residues. The CDR3 sequence: CASTLQGPSSYNEQFF. The CDR3 bases that were read are TGTGCCAGCACCTTACAGGGCCCGAGCTCCTACAATGAG. The variable domain in full, completed from reference TRBV7-6 and TRBJ2-1, reads GAGVSQSPRYKVTKRGQDVALRCDPISGHVSLYWYRQALGQGPEFLTYFNYEAQQDKSGLPNDRFSAERPEGSISTLTIQRTEQRDSAMYRCASTLQGPSSYNEQFFGPGTRLTVL.

This clone was seen many times. The read halts 3 residues ahead of the CDR3 end, with the missing end drawn from the germline J gene. The genes are TRBV6-2 or TRBV6-3 and TRBJ1-2; 7 nucleotides agree with TRBD1. The CDR3 sequence is 14 residues long. Looked up from germline, CDR1 is MNHEY and CDR2 is SVGEGT. V shed 6 bases, J shed 5 bases, and the junction held 9 bases outside the gene matches. This CDR3 reads CASRQQGRSYGYTF. CDR3 DNA (partial): TGTGCCAGCAGACAACAGGGGCGATCGTATGGC.

This clone was counted many times. The sequenced fragment ends 3 residues before the CDR3 boundary, so the rest is inferred from the germline J gene. The J gene is TRBJ2-5, the V gene TRBV18, with a weak D call TRBD1 (5 bases). V was pared by 4 bases and J by 1 base, with 7 bases between. The CDR3 has 13 amino acids. Germline V gene lookup returns CDR1 KGHSH and CDR2 LQKENI. CDR3 DNA (partial): TGTGCCAGCTCACTTGACAGCCAAGAGACC. This gives the protein CASSLDSQET. The whole CDR3 protein reads CASSLDSQETQYF. The entire variable domain, with the rest obtained from reference TRBV18 and TRBJ2-5, is as follows: NAGVMQNPRHLVRRRGQEARLRCSPMKGHSHVYWYRQLPEEGLKFMVYLQKENIIDESGMPKERFSAEFPKEGPSILRIQQVVRGDSAAYFCASSLDSQETQYFGPGTRLLVL.

In this sample, this clone turned up many times. The read finishes 3 residues shy of the CDR3 end, and the germline J gene is used to complete it. The chain has TRBV9 and TRBJ2-7; 8 bases map to TRBD2. Looked up from germline, CDR1 is SGDLS and CDR2 is YYNGEE. The CDR3 is 14 amino acids. V lost 0 bases to trimming and J lost 3 bases; unmatched junction nucleotides: 2. CDR3 amino acids: CASSVDGTSYEQYF. CDR3 DNA (partial): TGTGCCAGCAGCGTAGATGGGACTAGCTACGAG.

Many counts were recorded for this clone. The read falls 3 residues short of the CDR3 end, and the missing part is taken from the germline J gene. The chain joins TRBV18 to TRBJ2-6; D is unclear. The CDR3 runs 16 residues. Trimming took 0 bases from V and 0 from J, leaving 6 bases between them. CDR1 is KGHSH and CDR2 is LQKENI in the germline V gene. CDR3: CASSPPRLSGANVLTF. CDR3 DNA, as far as it was read: TGTGCCAGCTCACCACCCCGACTCTCTGGGGCCAACGTC. The whole variable domain, remainder taken from reference TRBV18 and TRBJ2-6, is NAGVMQNPRHLVRRRGQEARLRCSPMKGHSHVYWYRQLPEEGLKFMVYLQKENIIDESGMPKERFSAEFPKEGPSILRIQQVVRGDSAAYFCASSPPRLSGANVLTFGAGSRLTVL.

This clone was seen a few times. A read error may be the cause here, since a much bigger clone is one base away. CDR3 residues: CASSLALAPDTQYF. CDR3 DNA, as far as it was read: TGTGCCAGCAGCTTGGCTTTGGCTCCAGATACC. The rearrangement links TRBV5-4 to TRBJ2-5, with D unresolved. Read coverage stops 3 residues before the CDR3 terminus; the germline J gene supplies the remainder. Germline lookup yields CDR1 SGHNT and CDR2 YYREEE (reference sequence). The CDR3 runs 14 residues.

At least ten counts were recorded for this clone. The CDR3 end is not reached by the read, which stops 3 residues before it; the germline J gene fills it in. V is TRBV11-2 and J is TRBJ2-1; D call uncertain. Trimming shortened V by 3 bases and J by 7 bases, and 13 bases separated the two germline ends. Germline CDR1 is SGHAT and CDR2 is FQNNGV. There are 14 residues in the CDR3. The CDR3 reads CASSLLTSSNEQFF. The sequenced CDR3 bases are TGTGCCAGCAGCTTGTTGACATCGTCTAATGAG. Looking up the rest from reference TRBV11-2 and TRBJ2-1 gives the full variable domain: EAGVAQSPRYKIIEKRQSVAFWCNPISGHATLYWYQQILGQGPKLLIQFQNNGVVDDSQLPKDRFSAERLKGVDSTLKIQPAKLEDSAVYLCASSLLTSSNEQFFGPGTRLTVL.

This clone was observed many times. The read gets to within 3 residues of the CDR3 end, and the germline J gene fills in the rest. The gene calls are TRBV5-1 and TRBJ2-3; 7 bases line up with TRBD2. The CDR3 covers 15 residues. V shed 0 bases and J 4 bases; nucleotides not matched to a gene: 5. Per germline, CDR1 SGHRS and CDR2 YFSETQ. Partial CDR3 DNA: TGCGCCAGCAGCTTGGCCAACCGGGGGGCAGATACG. The encoded protein is CASSLANRGADT. From start to end, the CDR3 is CASSLANRGADTQYF. Supplemented by reference TRBV5-1 and TRBJ2-3, the full variable domain reads KAGVTQTPRYLIKTRGQQVTLSCSPISGHRSVSWYQQTPGQGLQFLFEYFSETQRNKGNFPGRFSGRQFSNSRSEMNVSTLELGDSALYLCASSLANRGADTQYFGPGTRLTVL.

This clone occurred many times. The read is 3 residues too short to cover the CDR3 end, so that end is filled in from the germline J gene. The J gene is TRBJ1-6, the V gene TRBV4-1; 7 nucleotides align to TRBD1. The J segment lost 10 bases and the V segment lost 4 bases, leaving 10 bases of the junction unmatched. The CDR3 covers 15 residues. The V gene's germline CDR1 is MGHRA and CDR2 YSYEKL. CDR3 protein: CASSRAGGTGSPLHF. Incomplete CDR3 DNA: TGCGCCAGCAGCCGGGCAGGGGGGACGGGCTCACCC.

This clone was seen a handful of times. The read falls 3 residues short of the CDR3 end, and the missing part is taken from the germline J gene. The chain is built from TRBV2 and TRBJ1-2; D gene uncertain. The CDR3 covers 14 residues. Germline assignment: CDR1 SNHLY and CDR2 FYNNEI. The CDR3 region is CASSNSGRARDYTF. CDR3 DNA, as far as it was read: TGTGCCAGCAGTAATAGCGGGAGGGCCCGCGAC. The full variable domain, in which reference TRBV2 and TRBJ1-2 provide the parts outside the CDR3, is EPEVTQTPSHQVTQMGQEVILRCVPISNHLYFYWYRQILGQKVEFLVSFYNNEISEKSEIFDDQFSVERPDGSNFTLKIRSTKLEDSAMYFCASSNSGRARDYTFGSGTRLTVV.

This clone was detected many times. The CDR3 extends 3 residues past the end of the read, so its final part is completed from the germline J gene. The J gene is TRBJ1-1, the V gene TRBV19, with D perhaps matching TRBD1 (6 bases). The germline CDR1 and CDR2 sequences are LNHDA and SQIVND (reference sequence). This CDR3 is 13 amino acids long. V was clipped by 4 bases and J by 3 bases, with 9 bases between them. The part of the CDR3 DNA that was read is TGTGCCAGTAGTACGCAGGGGCACACTGAA. It is translated as CASSTQGHTE. The whole CDR3 is CASSTQGHTEAFF.

This clone was counted ten times or more. The CDR3 end falls 3 residues outside the read, so it is completed with the germline J gene. The chain is built from TRBV7-9 and TRBJ1-4, with 8 bases matching TRBD1. CDR1 is SEHNR and CDR2 is FQNEAQ in the germline V gene (reference sequence). Trimming cost V 2 bases and J 7 bases; bases outside gene matches: 3. This CDR3 contains 14 residues. The CDR3 bases that were read are TGTGCCAGCAGCTTATCCGGGACAGGTGAAAAA. Its protein product is CASSLSGTGEK. The whole CDR3 sequence is CASSLSGTGEKLFF.

Remarks on this clone: The sequence runs out 3 residues before the end of the CDR3; the remainder is reconstructed from the germline J gene. This sequence joins TRBV7-2 and TRBJ1-2; D may be TRBD1 (6 bases). The germline gives CDR1 SGHTA, CDR2 FQGNSA. The CDR3 consists of 13 residues. Partial CDR3 DNA: TGTGCCAGCAGAACAGGGTCGACAGATACC. It encodes CASRTGSTDT. The whole CDR3 sequence is CASRTGSTDTYTF. Full variable domain (missing parts from reference TRBV7-2 and TRBJ1-2): GAGVSQSPSNKVTEKGKDVELRCDPISGHTALYWYRQSLGQGLEFLIYFQGNSAPDKSGLPSDRFSAERTGGSVSTLTIQRTQQEDSAVYLCASRTGSTDTYTFGSGTRLTVV.

This clone was detected many times. The read falls 3 residues short of the CDR3 end, and the missing part is taken from the germline J gene. This chain links TRBV5-6 with TRBJ2-1; possible D gene TRBD1, 5 bases. The V and J ends lost 4 bases and 8 bases respectively, with 7 bases between them. In germline, CDR1 is SGHDT, CDR2 YYEEEE. The CDR3 is made up of 11 amino acids. The CDR3 DNA, read in part, is TGTGCCAGCAGCCAGGGATATGAG. This sequence encodes CASSQGYE. The CDR3 in full is CASSQGYEQFF.

This clone was seen repeatedly, ten times or more. The read ends 3 residues early relative to the CDR3; the germline J gene fills the gap. The chain has TRBV12-3 or TRBV12-4 and TRBJ2-2, with D maybe TRBD2 (5 bases). Trimming pared 8 bases from V and 7 bases from J, leaving 11 bases between. CDR3 length: 12 residues. The CDR3 DNA, read in part, is TGTGCCAGCCAGCGGACGGGCGGGGAG. Its translation is CASQRTGGE. The whole CDR3 sequence reads CASQRTGGELFF.

This clone was counted only a few times. A junction boundary mismatches the germline segment, possibly from a read error. With the read ending 3 residues before the CDR3 end, the germline J gene is used to fill in that end. The rearrangement links TRBV2 to TRBJ2-5, with 7 bases fitting TRBD1. The length of the CDR3 is 14 residues. Per the germline V gene, CDR1 is SNHLY and CDR2 is FYNNEI. CDR3 loop: CAGSATGAVETQYF. The sequenced part of the CDR3 DNA is TGTGCCGGCAGTGCCACAGGGGCAGTGGAGACC.